This T cell receptor (beta chain) was sequenced for a study of T cell changes during pregnancy in multiple sclerosis. Using immunoSEQ multiplex PCR, the repertoire was profiled, and TCRdb retains in-frame clones only, with some absent. The sample lists more than 55,000 clones; 89% were seen once. Germline V gene data show CDR1 as KGHSH and CDR2 as LQKENI. The CDR3 extends over 13 amino acids. The ends were cut back, 0 bases at V and 4 bases at J, with 6 bases in the middle. This chain uses TRBV18 with TRBJ1-1, with D tentatively TRBD1 (5 bases). This clonotype was obtained from a female donor with multiple sclerosis, enrolled in a pregnancy study. This material consisted of peripheral blood, taken after pregnancy. CDR3 loop: CASSPPGLTEAFF. CDR3 sequence (DNA): TGTGCCAGCTCACCACCGGGGCTCACTGAAGCTTTCTTT. The full variable domain, rest sourced from reference TRBV18 and TRBJ1-1, is NAGVMQNPRHLVRRRGQEARLRCSPMKGHSHVYWYRQLPEEGLKFMVYLQKENIIDESGMPKERFSAEFPKEGPSILRIQQVVRGDSAAYFCASSPPGLTEAFFGQGTRLTVV.